The source of this TCR beta chain is a study of blood T cell repertoires in COVID-19 (dated by TCRdb to 2018 to 2020). Some background on the complete study: Samples covering the acute and convalescent phases of COVID-19 were provided by collaborators in the United States, Italy and Spain. Nearly every sample came with metadata listing a de-identified subject ID, COVID-19 status, age in years and sex. A freely available public database, intended as a resource for researchers studying the immune response to SARS-CoV-2, is where the repertoires were released. The samples were drawn from two sources: the first 160 participants of the ongoing ImmuneRACE study, and 1,200 or so subjects contributed by 6 global collaborators. The material from the prospective study consisted of cDNA or gDNA derived from T cells, B-cell-depleted T cells, or PBMCs. Subjects who had been exposed to COVID-19, were actively infected with it, or had recovered from it provided the deeply sampled blood TCRbeta repertoires that made up the dataset. Where available, HLA class I and class II types were obtained from metadata supplied by the sample provider rather than from assay-based typing.

As for this clone: What this receptor recognizes is not known. Per-nucleotide qualities are absent, and no much larger clonotype sits a single base away.

Here is what the overall study found, with its caveats: The amount of clinical and demographic metadata varied by source and participant and was provided uncurated.

Each collaborating institution followed its own protocols to collect whole blood in K2EDTA tubes. For TCRbeta analysis, collaborators shipped samples as frozen whole blood, isolated PBMCs, or DNA extracted from either of those sample types. The CDR3 starts with the cysteine, ends with the phenylalanine, and has 16 residues. Only the CDR3 DNA stays, 48 bases, in frame from base 1. Based on the germline V gene (reference sequence), the CDR1 and CDR2 sequences are LNHNV and YYDKDF. After removal of 3 bases from V and 3 bases from J, the junction retains 7 bases not matched to a gene. TCRbeta CDR3 regions were amplified from genomic DNA by means of the immunoSEQ Assay, a bias-controlled multiplex PCR. The original methods were these. The number of nucleated cells in each sample was estimated by amplification of reference gene primers within the assay. Sequence reads were collapsed and filtered to measure the absolute abundance of every unique TCRbeta CDR3 rearrangement. Productive Simpson clonality was computed per sample as the square root of Simpson's diversity index over productive rearrangements. TCRdb provides this immuneACCESS table in a form limited to in-frame rearrangements. Some clones are lacking; in checked studies, under half of them reflect an unresolved V gene, and why the rest are absent is not known. That table supplies the V and J calls and clone size; D and trimming were determined from the DNA. The sample table shows 35,000 to 50,000 clones, and approximately 90% are seen once. Roughly 14% of the sample is in the top ten clones.

The sample was peripheral blood. This chain is built from TRBV15 and TRBJ2-1; the junction holds 8 bases that match TRBD1. The sequence was collected from a man in his sixties with active COVID-19. DNA sequence: TGTGCCACCAGCAGGGAGCAGGGGGCCATCTACAATGAGCAGTTCTTC. It specifies CATSREQGAIYNEQFF.